This is a list of T cell receptor beta chains from one sample in a study of blood T cell repertoires in COVID-19. TCRdb keeps only in-frame clones here, not all; method: immunoSEQ multiplex PCR. The sample has 200,000 to 300,000 clones, around 87% seen once. The sequenced material came from peripheral blood. The source is a woman between 70 and 85 years old with active or convalescent COVID-19. CDR3s leave out the opening cysteine and the closing phenylalanine or tryptophan. Each record gives: CDR3 protein, V gene.

cdr3_aa: ASSLGTGGNYGYT
v_call: TRBV5-1

cdr3_aa: ASSPTGVWETQY
v_call: TRBV7-9

cdr3_aa: SSGRGTGGPDTQY
v_call: TRBV29-1

cdr3_aa: ASSGGPRGRSYNEQF
v_call: TRBV10-1

cdr3_aa: ATSFGTARTDTQY
v_call: TRBV24-1

cdr3_aa: ASTNSGPNYGYT
v_call: TRBV28

cdr3_aa: ASSLTGGQPQH
v_call: TRBV11-2

cdr3_aa: ASTLTSGNNEQF
v_call: TRBV11-2

cdr3_aa: ASSQMLSGPGNEQY
v_call: TRBV3-1/TRBV3-2

cdr3_aa: ATSREAQGPYGYT
v_call: TRBV15

cdr3_aa: ASSLLETPIDTQY
v_call: TRBV7-2

cdr3_aa: ASMSRVGAPSSGNTIY
v_call: TRBV2

cdr3_aa: ASSPGTSGGGWYEQY
v_call: TRBV6-2/TRBV6-3

cdr3_aa: ASSLDRLGNTIY
v_call: TRBV11-2

cdr3_aa: ASTLSRGYEQY
v_call: TRBV12-1

cdr3_aa: ASSTQGSLRGYT
v_call: TRBV6-5

cdr3_aa: ASNQLGGAPEQY
v_call: TRBV7-2

cdr3_aa: ASSSLGTSLNEQF
v_call: TRBV5-4

cdr3_aa: ASSPQGGSYEQY
v_call: TRBV7-2

cdr3_aa: ASSEATGVNEQF
v_call: TRBV9

cdr3_aa: ASSPGTGGTDTQY
v_call: TRBV7-9

cdr3_aa: ASSLVNQETQY
v_call: TRBV7-2

cdr3_aa: ASSLRTGPFSGNTIY
v_call: TRBV11-2

cdr3_aa: ATSDRGSQETQY
v_call: TRBV24-1

cdr3_aa: ASSWGRENEQF
v_call: TRBV6-5

cdr3_aa: ASTGQGLGNTIY
v_call: TRBV5-6

cdr3_aa: ASSGRGVYYGYT
v_call: TRBV19

cdr3_aa: ASSTYRGEVEQY
v_call: TRBV19

cdr3_aa: ASTRTGPNQPQH
v_call: TRBV28

cdr3_aa: ASSFNRGNTGELF
v_call: TRBV7-2

cdr3_aa: ASYREPQH
v_call: TRBV7-3

cdr3_aa: ASSLTRVDGYT
v_call: TRBV7-8

cdr3_aa: ASSQGFRSPLH
v_call: TRBV3-1/TRBV3-2

cdr3_aa: ATSAGHMNTEAF
v_call: TRBV24-1

cdr3_aa: ASSFRGDSREEQF
v_call: TRBV7-9

cdr3_aa: AIRSSDRNTEAF
v_call: TRBV10-3

cdr3_aa: ATSGTADQPQH
v_call: TRBV24-1

cdr3_aa: ASSSSVYQPQH
v_call: TRBV28

cdr3_aa: ASSSYRGGQPQH
v_call: TRBV7-2

cdr3_aa: ASSFSNYNSPLH
v_call: TRBV27

cdr3_aa: ASSLDPGQRASGQF
v_call: TRBV11-2

cdr3_aa: ASTLTGMSSPLH
v_call: TRBV27

cdr3_aa: ASSLTGGSNQPQH
v_call: TRBV18

cdr3_aa: ASSLGDRANSPLH
v_call: TRBV5-1

cdr3_aa: ASSLNSRGADTQY
v_call: TRBV11-2

cdr3_aa: ASSPLRGTEAF
v_call: TRBV14

cdr3_aa: ASSQGPVPGQPQH
v_call: TRBV4-3

cdr3_aa: ASSPGTLSIYGYT
v_call: TRBV18

cdr3_aa: ASSDLYTDTQY
v_call: TRBV19

cdr3_aa: ASGDSYNSPLH
v_call: TRBV27